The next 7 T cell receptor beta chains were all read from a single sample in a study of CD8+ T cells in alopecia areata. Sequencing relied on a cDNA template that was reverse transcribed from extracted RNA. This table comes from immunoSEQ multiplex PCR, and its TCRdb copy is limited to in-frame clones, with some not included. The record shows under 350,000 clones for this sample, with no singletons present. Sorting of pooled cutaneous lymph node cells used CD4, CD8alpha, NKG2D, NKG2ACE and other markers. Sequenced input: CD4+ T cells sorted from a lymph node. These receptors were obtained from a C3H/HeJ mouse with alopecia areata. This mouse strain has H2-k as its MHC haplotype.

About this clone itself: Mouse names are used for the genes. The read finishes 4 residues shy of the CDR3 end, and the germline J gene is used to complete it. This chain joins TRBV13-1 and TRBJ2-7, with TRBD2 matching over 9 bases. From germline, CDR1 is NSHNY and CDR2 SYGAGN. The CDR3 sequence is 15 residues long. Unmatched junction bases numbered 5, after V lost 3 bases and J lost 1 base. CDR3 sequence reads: CASSGGLGRSYEQYF. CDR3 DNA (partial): TGTGCCAGCAGTGGGGGACTGGGCCGTTCCTAT.

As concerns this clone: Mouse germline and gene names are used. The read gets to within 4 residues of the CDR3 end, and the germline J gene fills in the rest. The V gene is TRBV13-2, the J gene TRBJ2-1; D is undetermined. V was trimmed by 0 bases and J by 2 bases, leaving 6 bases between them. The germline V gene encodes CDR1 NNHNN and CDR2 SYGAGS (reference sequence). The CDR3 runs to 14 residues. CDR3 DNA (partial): TGTGCCAGCGGTGATGCCCTGGACTATGCT. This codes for CASGDALDYA. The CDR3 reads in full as CASGDALDYAEQFF.

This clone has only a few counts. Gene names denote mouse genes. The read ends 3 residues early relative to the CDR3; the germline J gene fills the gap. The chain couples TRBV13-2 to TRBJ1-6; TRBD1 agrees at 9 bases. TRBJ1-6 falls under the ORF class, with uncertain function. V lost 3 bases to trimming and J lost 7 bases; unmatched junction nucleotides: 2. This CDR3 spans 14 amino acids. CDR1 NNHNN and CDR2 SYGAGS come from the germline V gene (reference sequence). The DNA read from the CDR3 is TGTGCCAGCGGTGGACAGGGGGGGAATTCGCCC. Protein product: CASGGQGGNSP. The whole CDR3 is CASGGQGGNSPLYF.

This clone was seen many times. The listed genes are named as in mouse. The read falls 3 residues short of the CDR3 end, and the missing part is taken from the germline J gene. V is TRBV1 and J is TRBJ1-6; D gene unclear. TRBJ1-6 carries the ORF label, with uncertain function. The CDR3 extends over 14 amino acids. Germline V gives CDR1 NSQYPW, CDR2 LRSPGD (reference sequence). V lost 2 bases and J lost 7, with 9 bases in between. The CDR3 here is CTCSAQQRNSPLYF. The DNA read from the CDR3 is TGCACCTGCAGTGCACAACAGCGGAATTCGCCC.

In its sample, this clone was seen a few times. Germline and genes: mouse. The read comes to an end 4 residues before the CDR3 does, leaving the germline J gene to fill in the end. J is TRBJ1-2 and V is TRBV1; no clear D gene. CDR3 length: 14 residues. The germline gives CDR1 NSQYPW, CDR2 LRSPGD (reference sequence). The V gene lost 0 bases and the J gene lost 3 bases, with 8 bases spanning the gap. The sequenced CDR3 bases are TGCACCTGCAGTGCAGACAAGAGGGACTCC. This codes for CTCSADKRDS. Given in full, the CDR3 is CTCSADKRDSDYTF.

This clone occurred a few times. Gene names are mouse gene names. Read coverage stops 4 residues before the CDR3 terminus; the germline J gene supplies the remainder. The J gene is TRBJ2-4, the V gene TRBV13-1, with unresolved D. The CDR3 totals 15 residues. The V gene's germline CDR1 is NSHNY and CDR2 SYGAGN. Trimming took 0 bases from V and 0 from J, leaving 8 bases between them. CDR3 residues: CASSDAPDSQNTLYF. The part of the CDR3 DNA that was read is TGTGCCAGCAGTGATGCGCCAGATAGTCAAAAC.

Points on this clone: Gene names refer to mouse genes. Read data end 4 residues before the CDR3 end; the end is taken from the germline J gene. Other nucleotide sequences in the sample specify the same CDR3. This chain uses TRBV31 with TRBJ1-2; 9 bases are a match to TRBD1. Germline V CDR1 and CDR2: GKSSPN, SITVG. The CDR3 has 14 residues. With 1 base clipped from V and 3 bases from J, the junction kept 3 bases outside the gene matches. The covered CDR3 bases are TGTGCCTGGAGTCAAACAGGGGGCGACTCC. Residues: CAWSQTGGDS. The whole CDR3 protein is CAWSQTGGDSDYTF. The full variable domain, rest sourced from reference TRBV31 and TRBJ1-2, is AQTIHQWPVAEIKAVGSPLSLGCTIKGKSSPNLYWYWQATGGTLQQLFYSITVGQVESVVQLNLSASRPKDDQFILSTEKLLLSHSGFYLCAWSQTGGDSDYTFGSGTRLLVI.